The clone carrying this TCR beta chain was counted ten times or more. These data come from a study of OX40 agonist ivuxolimab in advanced cancers. As for the study in general: Patients were dosed with the agonistic anti-OX40 (CD134) antibody ivuxolimab.

Sequencing was performed with immunoSEQ multiplex PCR; in TCRdb, only in-frame clones are kept and a portion is missing. The table shows tens of thousands of clones, with approximately 80% occurring only once. Sequenced material: CD4+ or CD8+ T cells sorted from blood, taken in a trial of the OX40 agonist ivuxolimab. The TCR sequence derives from an adult with an advanced solid tumor such as melanoma, head and neck, liver or kidney cancer.

CDR3 sequence reads: CASSLTGGNQPQHF. Here the CDR3 DNA reads TGTGCCAGCTCACTGACAGGGGGCAATCAGCCCCAGCATTTT. This rearrangement joins TRBV18 to TRBJ1-5; 8 bases align to TRBD1. The V gene's germline CDR1 is KGHSH and CDR2 LQKENI. V dropped 4 bases and J dropped 2; count of bases not matched to a gene: 1. The CDR3 is 14 amino acids.